Listed here are 8 T cell receptor beta chains from one sample, sequenced in a study of blood T cell repertoires in COVID-19. The data were produced by immunoSEQ multiplex PCR, yet TCRdb's version contains in-frame clones alone and is incomplete. The data contain roughly 290,000 clones, around 85% of them seen just once; the ten biggest clones take up around 4.2%. Input material: peripheral blood. The receptors stem from a woman in her fifties or sixties with active or convalescent COVID-19.

This clone was found once. The chain joins TRBV5-1 to TRBJ1-3; D may be TRBD1 (5 bases). The CDR3 has 14 residues. From germline, CDR1 is SGHRS and CDR2 YFSETQ. Trimming cost V 0 bases and J 9 bases, with 13 bases left between them. The CDR3 coding sequence is TGCGCCAGCAGCTTGGGCAGGGCACGAGGCACCATATATTTT. Amino acid sequence: CASSLGRARGTIYF.

The genes are TRBV19 and TRBJ1-3, with a possible D match to TRBD1 (6 bases). The V and J ends lost 6 bases and 1 base respectively, with 10 bases between them. The CDR3 extends over 14 amino acids. Germline V lookup: CDR1 LNHDA, CDR2 SQIVND (reference sequence). The CDR3, as DNA: TGTGCCAGTAGATTACAGGGTTCTGGAAACACCATATATTTT. Translated: CASRLQGSGNTIYF.

The V gene is TRBV27, the J gene TRBJ1-4; the match to TRBD1 covers 8 bases. The CDR3 loop spans 14 amino acids. Trimming cost V 5 bases and J 8 bases; bases outside gene matches: 7. Germline V gene lookup returns CDR1 MNHEY and CDR2 SMNVEV (reference sequence). CDR3 in amino acids: CASSPQGAREKLFF. CDR3 nucleotides: TGTGCCAGCAGTCCTCAGGGGGCGCGGGAAAAACTGTTTTTT.

The chain employs TRBV7-9 and TRBJ1-1; D is ambiguous. CDR1 SEHNR and CDR2 FQNEAQ come from the germline V gene (reference sequence). The CDR3 length is 15 residues. V was trimmed by 1 base and J by 0 bases, leaving 9 bases between them. The CDR3 coding sequence is TGTGCCAGCAGCTTAGTAGGCAGGATGAACACTGAAGCTTTCTTT. The encoded protein is CASSLVGRMNTEAFF.

The gene calls are TRBV6-5 and TRBJ2-7; possible D gene TRBD2, 5 bases. The CDR3 totals 14 residues. V lost 2 bases to trimming and J lost 0 bases, with 8 bases between them. Germline V gene lookup returns CDR1 MNHEY and CDR2 SVGAGI. The CDR3 spells CASSYERGSYEQYF. For the CDR3, the DNA is TGTGCCAGCAGTTACGAACGGGGCTCCTACGAGCAGTACTTC.

The rearrangement uses TRBV18 and TRBJ1-4, with TRBD1 as a possible D gene (6 bases). From germline, CDR1 is KGHSH and CDR2 LQKENI. Trimming removed 3 bases from V and 3 bases from J, with 17 bases in between. The CDR3 covers 17 residues. CDR3 sequence reads: CASSPGTLSAANEKLFF. The CDR3 coding sequence is TGTGCCAGCTCACCCGGGACACTCTCTGCGGCTAATGAAAAACTGTTTTTT.

The V gene is TRBV6-5, the J gene TRBJ2-2, with D unclear. Germline CDR1 is MNHEY and CDR2 is SVGAGI. Deletions cut 8 bases from V and 0 bases from J, with 10 bases between. The CDR3 consists of 14 residues. CDR3 DNA sequence: TGTGCCAGCGCTGGGCGCTCGAACACCGGGGAGCTGTTTTTT. Its protein product is CASAGRSNTGELFF.

V and J are TRBV6-5 and TRBJ2-2; 7 positions agree with TRBD1. Trimming removed 6 bases from V and 7 bases from J; junction bases left unmatched: 11. The CDR3 has 15 residues. Germline loops: CDR1 MNHEY, CDR2 SVGAGI. Here the CDR3 DNA reads TGTGCCAGCAGCCAACAGGGGTTTGACAACGGGGAGCTGTTTTTT. This translates into CASSQQGFDNGELFF.